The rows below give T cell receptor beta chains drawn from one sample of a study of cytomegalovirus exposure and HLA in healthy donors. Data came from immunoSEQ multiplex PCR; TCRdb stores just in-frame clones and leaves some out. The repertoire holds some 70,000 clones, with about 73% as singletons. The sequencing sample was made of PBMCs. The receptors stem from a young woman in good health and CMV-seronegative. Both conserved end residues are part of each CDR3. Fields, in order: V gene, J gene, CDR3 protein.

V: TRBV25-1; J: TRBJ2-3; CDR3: CASRRGGASLRDTQYF
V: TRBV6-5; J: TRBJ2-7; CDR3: CASSYRGGRGRREQYF
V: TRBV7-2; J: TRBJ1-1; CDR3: CASSWDGGSGTEAFF
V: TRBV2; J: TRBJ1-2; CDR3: CASNFGATGGYTF
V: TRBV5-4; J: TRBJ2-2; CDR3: CASSTGQGRNTGELFF
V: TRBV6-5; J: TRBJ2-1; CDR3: CASSYGAHNEQFF
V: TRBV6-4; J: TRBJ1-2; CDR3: CASSPFAGNNYGYTF
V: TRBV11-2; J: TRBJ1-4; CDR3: CASRQTGGHEKLFF
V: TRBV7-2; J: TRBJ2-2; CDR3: CASSSRLAGGSGELFF
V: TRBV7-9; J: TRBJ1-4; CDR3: CASSLRGTDNEKLFF
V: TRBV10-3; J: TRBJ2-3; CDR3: CAISPSADTQYF
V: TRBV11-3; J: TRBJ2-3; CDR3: CASSLQRGGADTQYF
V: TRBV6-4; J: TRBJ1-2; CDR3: CASSDSPTGNYGYTF
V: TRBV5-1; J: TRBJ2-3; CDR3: CASSSRADTQYF
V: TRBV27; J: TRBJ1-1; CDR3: CASSYRRGTEAFF
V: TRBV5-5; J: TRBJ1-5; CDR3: CASSVDTDQPQHF
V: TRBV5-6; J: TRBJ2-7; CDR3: CASSKRDTYYEQYF
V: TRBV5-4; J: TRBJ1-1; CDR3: CAFRQVTEAFF
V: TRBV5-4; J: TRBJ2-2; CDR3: CASRVAVANTGELFF